This entry lists 4 T cell receptor beta chains sequenced from one sample in a study of identical twins. Via MiXCR, TCRdb re-called the 5' RACE reads, giving one row per CDR3 protein. The table includes approximately 700,000 distinct CDR3 sequences, 18% detected once. Another study also made use of these data, one on T cells expressing NK-cell markers.

The specimen was PBMCs. The receptors come from a woman under 30 in good health.

Only a few counts were recorded for this clonotype. The V call is TRBV6-1, the J call TRBJ2-1; no definite D call. CDR1 and CDR2 (germline): MNHNS, SASEGT. This CDR3 contains 15 residues. Trimming pared 3 bases from V and 2 bases from J, leaving 11 bases between. CDR3 protein: CASSDELETYNEQFF. The CDR3 DNA reads TGTGCCAGCAGTGACGAACTGGAAACCTACAATGAGCAGTTCTTC.

This clonotype came up a few times. The rearrangement joins TRBV6-5 to TRBJ1-1; the D is unclear. Trimming cost V 0 bases and J 8 bases, with 10 bases left between them. The CDR3 is made up of 13 amino acids. Germline CDR1 reads MNHEY; CDR2 reads SVGAGI. As DNA, the CDR3 is TGTGCCAGCAGTTACTCGGGGATTGGGGAAGCTTTCTTT. It codes for CASSYSGIGEAFF.

The chain recombines TRBV7-3 with TRBJ2-7; D tentatively reads TRBD1 or TRBD2 (5 bases each). V gave up 4 bases and J gave up 1 base, with 20 bases separating them. The CDR3 is made up of 17 amino acids. Germline CDR1 is SGHTA and CDR2 is FQGTGA. The CDR3 coding sequence is TGTGCCAGCAGCTCTTACGGCGGTGGGACCGGATCCTACGAGCAGTACTTC. As protein: CASSSYGGGTGSYEQYF.

The rearrangement uses TRBV12-3 or TRBV12-4 and TRBJ2-5; the D is unclear. The CDR3 has 14 amino acids. Trimming removed 6 bases at V and 3 bases at J, with 14 bases between. CDR3 coding DNA: TGTGCCAGCAGCCTGATGAGAACGAAAGAGACCCAGTACTTC. This codes for CASSLMRTKETQYF.